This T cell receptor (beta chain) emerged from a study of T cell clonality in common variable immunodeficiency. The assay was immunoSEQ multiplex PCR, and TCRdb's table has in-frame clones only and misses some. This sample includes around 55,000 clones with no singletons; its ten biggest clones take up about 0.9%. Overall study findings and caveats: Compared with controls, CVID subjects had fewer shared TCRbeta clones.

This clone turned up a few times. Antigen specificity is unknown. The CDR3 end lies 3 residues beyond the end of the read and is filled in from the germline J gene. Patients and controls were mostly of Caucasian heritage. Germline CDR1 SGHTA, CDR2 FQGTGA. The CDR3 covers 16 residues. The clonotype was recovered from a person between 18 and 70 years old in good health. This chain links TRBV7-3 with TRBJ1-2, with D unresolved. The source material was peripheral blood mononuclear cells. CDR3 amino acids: CASSLGAGGITDTYTF. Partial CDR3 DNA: TGTGCCAGCAGCTTAGGAGCGGGAGGGATTACAGATACC.